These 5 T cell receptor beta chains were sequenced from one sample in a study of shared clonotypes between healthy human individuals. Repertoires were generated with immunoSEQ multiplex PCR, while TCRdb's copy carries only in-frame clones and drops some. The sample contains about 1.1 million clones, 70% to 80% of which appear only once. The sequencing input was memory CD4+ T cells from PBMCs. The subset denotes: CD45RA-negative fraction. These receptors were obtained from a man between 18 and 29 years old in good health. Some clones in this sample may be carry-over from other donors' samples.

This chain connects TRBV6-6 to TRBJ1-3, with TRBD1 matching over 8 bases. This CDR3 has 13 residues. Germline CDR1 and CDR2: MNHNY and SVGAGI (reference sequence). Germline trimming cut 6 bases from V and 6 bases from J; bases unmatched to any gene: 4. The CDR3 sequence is CASSGQGLNTIYF. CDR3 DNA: TGTGCCAGCAGCGGACAGGGTTTAAACACCATATATTTT.

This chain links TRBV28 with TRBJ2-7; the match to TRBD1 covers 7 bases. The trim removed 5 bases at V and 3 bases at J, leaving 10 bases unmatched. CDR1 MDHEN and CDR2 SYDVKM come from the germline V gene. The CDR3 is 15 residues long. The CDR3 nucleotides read TGTGCCAGCAGTGAGGCCGGGACAGCGAACTACGAGCAGTACTTC. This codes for CASSEAGTANYEQYF.

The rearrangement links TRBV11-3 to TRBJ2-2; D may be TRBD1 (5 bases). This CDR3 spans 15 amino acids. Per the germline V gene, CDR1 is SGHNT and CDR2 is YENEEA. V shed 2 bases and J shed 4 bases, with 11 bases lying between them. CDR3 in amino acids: CASSLHQGGTGELFF. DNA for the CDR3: TGTGCCAGCAGCTTACACCAGGGCGGCACCGGGGAGCTGTTTTTT.

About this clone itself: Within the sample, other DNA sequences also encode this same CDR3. In DNA form, the CDR3 reads TGCGCCAGCAGCTTGGCTCTAGCGGGTGGCTCCTACGAGCAGTACTTC. Translated, it gives CASSLALAGGSYEQYF. The rearrangement links TRBV5-1 to TRBJ2-7; 8 bases align to TRBD2. The CDR3 is 16 amino acids. V shed 0 bases, J shed 0 bases, and the junction held 5 bases outside the gene matches. Germline V gene lookup returns CDR1 SGHRS and CDR2 YFSETQ.

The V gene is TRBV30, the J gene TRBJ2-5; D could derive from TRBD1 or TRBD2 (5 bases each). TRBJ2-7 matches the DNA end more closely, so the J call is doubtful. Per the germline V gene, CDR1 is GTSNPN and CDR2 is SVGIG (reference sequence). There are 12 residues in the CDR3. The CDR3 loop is CAWKGPTAEQYF. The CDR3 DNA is TGTGCCTGGAAGGGACCGACGGCCGAGCAGTACTTC.